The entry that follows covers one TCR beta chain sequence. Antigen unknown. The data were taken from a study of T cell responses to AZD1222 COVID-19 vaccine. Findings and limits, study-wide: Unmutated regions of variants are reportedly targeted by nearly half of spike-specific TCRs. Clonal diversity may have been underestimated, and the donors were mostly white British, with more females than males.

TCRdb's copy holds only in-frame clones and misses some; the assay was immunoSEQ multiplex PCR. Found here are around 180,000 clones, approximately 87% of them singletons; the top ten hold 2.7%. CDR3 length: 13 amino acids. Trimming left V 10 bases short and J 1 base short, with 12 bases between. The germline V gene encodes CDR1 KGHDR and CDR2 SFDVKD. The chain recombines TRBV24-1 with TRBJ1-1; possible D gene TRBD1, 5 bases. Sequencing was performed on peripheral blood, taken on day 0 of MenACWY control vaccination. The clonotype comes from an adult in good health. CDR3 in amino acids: CATTNDRNTEAFF. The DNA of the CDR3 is TGTGCCACAACAAACGACAGGAACACTGAAGCTTTCTTT.